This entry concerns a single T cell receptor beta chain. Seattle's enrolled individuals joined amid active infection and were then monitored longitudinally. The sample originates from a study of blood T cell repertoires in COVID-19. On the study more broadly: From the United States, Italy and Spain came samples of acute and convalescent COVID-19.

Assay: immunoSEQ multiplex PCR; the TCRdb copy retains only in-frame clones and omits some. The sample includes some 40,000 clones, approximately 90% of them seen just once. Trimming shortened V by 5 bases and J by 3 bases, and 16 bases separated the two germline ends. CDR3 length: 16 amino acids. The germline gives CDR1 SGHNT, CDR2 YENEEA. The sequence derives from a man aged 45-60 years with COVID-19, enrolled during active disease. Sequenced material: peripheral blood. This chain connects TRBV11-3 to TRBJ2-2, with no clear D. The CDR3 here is CASSPRGFGDTGELFF. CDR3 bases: TGTGCCAGCAGCCCTAGAGGCTTCGGCGACACCGGGGAGCTGTTTTTT.